The TCR beta chain described here comes from a study of blood T cell repertoires in COVID-19. For the study at large: Some COVID-19 samples were acute and others convalescent; all came from the United States, Italy and Spain. Nucleic acid was either cDNA or gDNA, and it came from T cells, B-cell-depleted T cells, or PBMCs.

Method: immunoSEQ multiplex PCR; TCRdb's copy keeps in-frame clones and lacks some. The table lists under 75,000 clones, around 88% of them singletons, with about 6.7% in the top ten. The germline gives CDR1 MNHEY, CDR2 SVGAGI. Deletions cut 8 bases from V and 6 bases from J, with 14 bases between. This CDR3 is built from 12 residues. The sequencing sample was made of peripheral blood. J is TRBJ2-7 and V is TRBV6-5, with D hard to call. The TCR sequence derives from a human donor in a cohort sampled during active COVID-19. The CDR3 sequence: CASRFGVSEQYF. Written as DNA, the CDR3 is TGTGCCAGCCGTTTTGGAGTTTCCGAGCAGTACTTC.